This T cell receptor (beta chain) was sequenced during a study of T cell responses to AZD1222 COVID-19 vaccine. Measured with immunoSEQ multiplex PCR; TCRdb has only the in-frame clones, and not every one. The sample contains some 79,000 clones, 80% to 90% of which appear only once. Germline loops: CDR1 SGHKS, CDR2 YYEKEE (reference sequence). V gave up 4 bases and J gave up 0 bases; unmatched junction bases: 3. This CDR3 has 16 amino acids. The chain is built from TRBV5-5 and TRBJ2-7; 14 nucleotides line up with TRBD2. The TCR sequence derives from an adult who received the AZD1222 COVID-19 vaccine. Here the sequenced sample was peripheral blood, taken 28 days after the second AZD1222 dose. The CDR3 protein is CASSRGLAGASYEQYF. The CDR3, as DNA: TGTGCCAGCAGCAGGGGACTAGCGGGGGCCTCCTACGAGCAGTACTTC.